This T cell receptor beta chain was captured by sequencing in a study of OX40 agonist ivuxolimab in advanced cancers. Study-level findings and limits: Low normalized T-cell clonal expansion was also seen in some nonresponders.

With regard to this clone: Its antigen is unidentified.

Germline CDR1 SEHNR, CDR2 FQNEAQ (reference sequence). Trimming shortened V by 1 base and J by 8 bases, and 6 bases separated the two germline ends. The CDR3 has 12 residues. Sequencing used immunoSEQ multiplex PCR; TCRdb keeps in-frame clones, though not all of them. The table has about 42,000 clones, 86% seen once; the top ten hold about 15%. J is TRBJ2-1 and V is TRBV7-9; D remains ambiguous. The TCR originated in an adult with an advanced solid tumor such as melanoma, head and neck, liver or kidney cancer. Sequenced material: CD4+ or CD8+ T cells sorted from blood, taken in a trial of the OX40 agonist ivuxolimab. CDR3 DNA: TGTGCCAGCAGCTTAGAACCGGATGAGCAGTTCTTC. It translates to CASSLEPDEQFF.